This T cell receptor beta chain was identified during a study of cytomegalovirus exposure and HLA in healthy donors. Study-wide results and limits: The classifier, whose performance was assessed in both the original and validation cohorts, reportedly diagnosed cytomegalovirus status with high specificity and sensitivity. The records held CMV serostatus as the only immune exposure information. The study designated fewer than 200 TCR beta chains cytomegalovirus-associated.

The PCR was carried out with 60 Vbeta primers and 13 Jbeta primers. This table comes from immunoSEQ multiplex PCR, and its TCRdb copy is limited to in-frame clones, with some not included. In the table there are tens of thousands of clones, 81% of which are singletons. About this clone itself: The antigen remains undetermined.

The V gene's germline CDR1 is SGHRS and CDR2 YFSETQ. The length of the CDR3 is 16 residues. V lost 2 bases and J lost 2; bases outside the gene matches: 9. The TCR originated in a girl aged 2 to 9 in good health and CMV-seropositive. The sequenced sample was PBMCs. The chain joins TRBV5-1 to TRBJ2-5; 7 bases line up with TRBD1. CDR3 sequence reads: CASSFDTRQGQETQYF. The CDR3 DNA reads TGCGCCAGCAGCTTCGACACTCGACAGGGTCAAGAGACCCAGTACTTC.